Following are 19 T cell receptor beta chains from one sample sequenced in a study of blood T cell repertoires in COVID-19. The table came from immunoSEQ multiplex PCR; TCRdb's copy has only in-frame clones and leaves some out. The repertoire holds tens of thousands of clones, with about 85% as singletons. Source material: peripheral blood. Every receptor here comes from a woman in her sixties with active COVID-19.

The genes are TRBV6-5 and TRBJ1-3; D ambiguous. Trimming took 0 bases from V and 1 from J, leaving 7 bases between them. Germline V lookup: CDR1 MNHEY, CDR2 SVGAGI. The CDR3 sequence is 15 residues long. The CDR3 spells CASSYSILSGNTIYF. For the CDR3, the DNA is TGTGCCAGCAGTTACTCGATACTGTCTGGAAACACCATATATTTT.

This rearrangement joins TRBV7-3 to TRBJ2-7, with D possibly being TRBD1 (5 bases). This CDR3 is 15 amino acids long. Germline lookup yields CDR1 SGHTA and CDR2 FQGTGA. Trimming shortened V by 0 bases and J by 2 bases, and 11 bases separated the two germline ends. This CDR3 is CASSLTGRGTYEQYF. The CDR3 DNA is TGTGCCAGCAGCTTAACTGGTAGGGGAACCTACGAGCAGTACTTC.

The J gene is TRBJ1-1, the V gene TRBV6-5; no clear D gene. The CDR3 extends over 15 amino acids. Germline CDR1 reads MNHEY; CDR2 reads SVGAGI. Between the trimmed V and J ends, which lost 6 bases and 3 bases, there was a span of 17 bases. The chain's CDR3 is CASSYQTHGYTEAFF. CDR3 sequence (DNA): TGTGCCAGCAGCTATCAGACGCACGGGTACACTGAAGCTTTCTTT.

This clone came up once. The chain is built from TRBV28 and TRBJ1-2, with unresolved D. The CDR3 totals 12 residues. Per germline, CDR1 MDHEN and CDR2 SYDVKM. V shed 5 bases and J shed 5 bases, with 9 bases lying between them. CDR3 in amino acids: CASSAPGYGYTF. The CDR3 coding sequence is TGTGCCAGCAGTGCCCCGGGATATGGCTACACCTTC.

This clone has only a few counts. J is TRBJ1-1 and V is TRBV7-3; maybe TRBD1 (6 bases). The CDR3 sequence is 13 residues long. V lost 1 base, J lost 5 bases, and 8 bases lay in between. Per germline, CDR1 SGHTA and CDR2 FQGTGA. The CDR3, as DNA: TGTGCCAGCAGCTTAATCAGGGGAACTGAAGCTTTCTTT. Translating it yields CASSLIRGTEAFF.

The gene calls are TRBV28 and TRBJ1-1; no firm D call. From germline, CDR1 is MDHEN and CDR2 SYDVKM. CDR3 length: 13 amino acids. V shed 3 bases and J shed 5 bases, with 10 bases lying between them. CDR3 sequence: CASSLRVGTEAFF. The CDR3 nucleotides are TGTGCCAGCAGTTTGCGGGTGGGGACTGAAGCTTTCTTT.

The gene calls are TRBV21-1 and TRBJ2-3; the table calls TRBD1, which could not be checked here. TRBV21-1 is a pseudogene locus. This CDR3 contains 17 residues. The CDR3 region has the DNA TGTGCCAGCAGCAAAGCCCTGCCCGAGGGGGCCACAGATACGCAGTATTTT. Its translation: CASSKALPEGATDTQYF.

This sequence joins TRBV19 and TRBJ1-1; D unresolved. There are 14 residues in the CDR3. Germline CDR1 and CDR2: LNHDA and SQIVND (reference sequence). Trimming cost V 7 bases and J 1 base, with 13 bases left between them. Here the CDR3 reads CASTAGWTNTEAFF. The DNA for the CDR3 is TGTGCCAGTACCGCGGGCTGGACGAACACTGAAGCTTTCTTT. Complete variable domain (other parts from reference TRBV19 and TRBJ1-1): DGGITQSPKYLFRKEGQNVTLSCEQNLNHDAMYWYRQDPGQGLRLIYYSQIVNDFQKGDIAEGYSVSREKKESFPLTVTSAQKNPTAFYLCASTAGWTNTEAFFGQGTRLTVV.

This clone has only a few counts. This chain joins TRBV4-1 and TRBJ2-7; TRBD2 aligns across 8 bases. Germline CDR1 reads MGHRA; CDR2 reads YSYEKL. Losses at the gene ends were 1 base for V and 4 bases for J; bases not matched to a gene: 9. The CDR3 runs to 16 residues. CDR3 in amino acids: CASSQGLSGSGYEQYF. In DNA, the CDR3 is TGCGCCAGCAGCCAAGGGTTGAGCGGGAGTGGGTACGAGCAGTACTTC.

The chain links TRBV18 to TRBJ2-1; tentatively, D is TRBD2 (7 bases). The CDR3 is 14 amino acids. In germline, CDR1 is KGHSH, CDR2 LQKENI. Trimming removed 2 bases from V and 10 bases from J, with 15 bases in between. The DNA of the CDR3 is TGTGCCAGCTCACCAACGGGGGGCGAGTCCGAGCAGTTCTTC. This encodes CASSPTGGESEQFF.

The V and J genes are TRBV27 and TRBJ2-3; 12 nucleotides match TRBD2. Germline V lookup: CDR1 MNHEY, CDR2 SMNVEV (reference sequence). This CDR3 has 18 residues. Trimming removed 2 bases from V and 1 base from J; junction bases left unmatched: 7. This chain's CDR3 is CASSLISRTSGGTDTQYF. CDR3 nucleotide sequence: TGTGCCAGCAGTTTAATCAGCAGGACTAGCGGGGGCACAGATACGCAGTATTTT.

The V call is TRBV11-1, the J call TRBJ1-2; D gene ambiguous. The CDR3 runs 12 residues. V gave up 8 bases and J gave up 2 bases, with 9 bases separating them. CDR1 and CDR2 from the germline V gene are SGHAT and FQDESV (reference sequence). The CDR3 region is CASSNGNYGYTF. Here the CDR3 DNA reads TGTGCCAGCTCTAACGGGAACTATGGCTACACCTTC.

This chain uses TRBV6-5 with TRBJ2-7, with D maybe TRBD1 (5 bases). Looked up from germline, CDR1 is MNHEY and CDR2 is SVGAGI. Trimming stripped 10 bases from V and 0 bases from J, with 19 bases between. The CDR3 totals 15 residues. The CDR3 loop is CATKTEYASSYEQYF. For the CDR3, the DNA is TGTGCCACCAAGACAGAATACGCCTCCTCCTACGAGCAGTACTTC.

The gene calls are TRBV7-6 and TRBJ2-5, with 9 bases matching TRBD1. Germline V lookup: CDR1 SGHVS, CDR2 FNYEAQ. This CDR3 has 15 amino acids. V was clipped by 4 bases and J by 3 bases; unmatched bases: 6. For the CDR3, the DNA is TGTGCCAGCAGCTCCAATCGGGACAGGGAAGAGACCCAGTACTTC. This codes for CASSSNRDREETQYF.

The V call is TRBV7-6, the J call TRBJ2-5; 8 bases are a match to TRBD2. The germline V gene encodes CDR1 SGHVS and CDR2 FNYEAQ. The CDR3 runs to 17 residues. The V and J ends lost 1 base and 5 bases, in that order; junction bases with no gene match: 12. CDR3 region: CASSLGSLREGQETQYF. CDR3 sequence (DNA): TGTGCCAGCAGCTTAGGGTCGCTACGGGAGGGCCAGGAGACCCAGTACTTC.

The chain recombines TRBV10-3 with TRBJ2-7; 7 bases align to TRBD1. The CDR3 sequence is 13 residues long. V was clipped by 6 bases and J by 4 bases; unmatched bases: 6. Germline V lookup: CDR1 ENHRY, CDR2 SYGVKD. The CDR3 loop reads CAISRDRPYEQYF. In DNA form, the CDR3 reads TGTGCCATCAGCCGGGACAGACCTTACGAGCAGTACTTC.

This clone was picked up a small number of times. The CDR3 bases are TGTGCCAGCAGTTTCCACCTGACTAGGCTTTCCTACGAGCAGTACTTC. Its protein product is CASSFHLTRLSYEQYF. The chain employs TRBV28 and TRBJ2-7; D is perhaps TRBD2 (6 bases). CDR1 and CDR2 (germline): MDHEN, SYDVKM. CDR3 length: 16 amino acids. V was cut by 3 bases and J by 1 base, with 16 bases left in between.

V gene TRBV28 combines with J gene TRBJ2-1; 11 bases align to TRBD2. The length of the CDR3 is 15 residues. CDR1 and CDR2 from the germline V gene are MDHEN and SYDVKM. Trimming took 3 bases from V and 10 from J; bases not matched to a gene: 8. As DNA, the CDR3 is TGTGCCAGCAGTTTCATGCCTAGCGGGGGGCCGGAGCAGTTCTTC. Its protein product is CASSFMPSGGPEQFF.

The chain carries TRBV7-8 and TRBJ2-7, with unresolved D. CDR3 length: 17 residues. The V gene lost 2 bases and the J gene lost 0 bases, with 17 bases spanning the gap. CDR1 is SGHVS and CDR2 is FQNEAQ in the germline V gene. The CDR3 DNA is TGTGCCAGCAGCTTACTCCCTGCTAGTGGCAGCTCCTACGAGCAGTACTTC. Translated, it gives CASSLLPASGSSYEQYF.